This TCR beta chain was identified in a study of CXCR3-negative and CXCR3-positive naive CD8 T cells (dated by TCRdb to between 2017 and 2020). Regarding the research as a whole: In total, 110 million to 150 million TRB reads were obtained, corresponding to roughly 1.5 +/- 0.3 million reads per library. The diversity and physicochemical repertoire analyses included under 12 donors pooled from two independent experiments. For the TRBV-TRBJ cluster analysis, the naive subsets came from roughly 5 donors, while the memory cells came from 3 donors. Paper-wide results and their limitations: Comparably high repertoire diversity was found in both naive subsets, whereas much lower repertoire diversity was found in memory CD8+ T cells. Because surface CD5, which is linked to self-reactivity in mice, was comparable between the naive subsets, TCR interaction strength was also inferred from the physicochemical properties of TRB CDR3s. Similar TRBV-TRBJ usage was shown by naive CXCR3-negative and CXCR3-positive cells from the same donor, whereas distinct patterns were shown by memory cells. TRB CDR3s from CXCR3-positive naive cells showed higher hydrophobicity (lower Kidera factor 4), lower energy, and higher strength and volume indices than CXCR3-negative naive cells. CXCR3 expression partially decreased after cryopreservation, so most assays used freshly isolated PBMCs.

Notes on this clonotype: Its antigen remains undetermined.

Each CD8+ T cell subset was flow-sorted in triplicate, with 250,000 to 350,000 cells per subset placed directly into RLT lysis buffer. To exclude memory contaminants, naive CD8+ T cells were stringently defined as CD45RO-CCR7+CD27+CD95-. Standard density gradient centrifugation was used to isolate peripheral blood mononuclear cells from buffy coats. A FACSAria III was used to flow-sort naive CXCR3-negative and CXCR3-positive CD8+ T cells. An RNeasy Mini Kit was used to extract total RNA from the sorted cells. From its cysteine to its phenylalanine, the CDR3 spans 14 amino acids. No DNA was logged. The germline V gene specifies MDHEN as CDR1 and SYDVKM as CDR2. The sample was run on a NextSeq 550. The Human TCR Profiling Kit (MiLaboratory) was used to make UMI-labeled 5' RACE TRB cDNA libraries. The full amount of extracted RNA was used for cDNA synthesis, and the full amount of resulting cDNA was used for PCR amplification. Libraries were prepared in parallel using an identical number of PCR cycles. The study's processing was this. MIGEC and MiXCR extracted about 57,000 +/- 9,900 unique UMI-labeled TRB cDNA molecules per library, requiring at least two reads per UMI. An average of about 40,000 +/- 10,000 functional in-frame TRB CDR3 nucleotide clonotypes without stop codons was found per library. Diversity metrics, including normalized Shannon-Wiener and Chao1, were computed in VDJtools after downsampling to 5000 UMI-labeled TRB molecules per sample. Clonotype-size-weighted physicochemical properties of the central five CDR3 residues (interaction energy, strength, volume and Kidera factor 4) were computed in VDJtools. Following TCRdb reprocessing, every CDR3 protein sequence forms one entry, and DNA is not provided. These V and J calls are TCRdb output, not the study's own analysis. The sample's records list 100,000 to 150,000 distinct CDR3 sequences. The top ten clones comprise roughly 0.31% of the sample.

This TCR was recovered from a human donor in good health. Some clones in this sample may be carry-over from other donors' samples. The chain employs TRBV28 and TRBJ2-1; TCRdb names TRBD1, which stays unverified in the absence of DNA. The sequencing sample was made of naive CXCR3- CD8+ T cells from blood. The cell subset or site label of this sample denotes: CD45RO-CCR7+CD27+CD95- naive CD8+ T cells lacking CXCR3 (TNR3-). The CDR3 reads as follows: CASSFRGRHNEQFF.